These 26 T cell receptor beta chains originate from one sample sequenced in a study of blood T cell repertoires in COVID-19. The assay was immunoSEQ multiplex PCR, and TCRdb's table has in-frame clones only and misses some. The sample contains 50,000 to 55,000 clones, 86% of which appear only once. Specimen: peripheral blood. All receptors derive from an elderly man with acute or convalescent COVID-19.

The genes are TRBV7-9 and TRBJ1-4; D remains unclear. Trimming stripped 2 bases from V and 0 bases from J, with 10 bases between. CDR1 is SEHNR and CDR2 is FQNEAQ in the germline V gene (reference sequence). The CDR3 extends over 16 amino acids. The CDR3 reads CASSLRTGATNEKLFF. CDR3 nucleotides: TGTGCCAGCAGCTTACGTACGGGAGCAACTAATGAAAAACTGTTTTTT.

This clone was observed a few times. The chain couples TRBV6-5 to TRBJ1-5, with D perhaps TRBD1 (5 bases). The CDR3 sequence is 13 residues long. Germline V gives CDR1 MNHEY, CDR2 SVGAGI. Trimming cost V 5 bases and J 2 bases, with 7 bases left between them. The CDR3 sequence: CASSIQGNQPQHF. As DNA, the CDR3 is TGTGCCAGCAGTATACAGGGCAATCAGCCCCAGCATTTT.

The chain couples TRBV6-5 to TRBJ2-5; 8 bases agree with TRBD2. The CDR3 is 15 residues long. The germline gives CDR1 MNHEY, CDR2 SVGAGI. Trimming removed 4 bases from V and 2 bases from J; junction bases left unmatched: 6. CDR3 sequence: CASSSRGAWQETQYF. For the CDR3, the DNA is TGTGCCAGCAGTTCGCGGGGGGCTTGGCAAGAGACCCAGTACTTC.

V gene TRBV6-5 combines with J gene TRBJ1-5, with D perhaps TRBD1 (5 bases). The V gene's germline CDR1 is MNHEY and CDR2 SVGAGI. CDR3 length equals 14 residues. Trimming took 5 bases from V and 2 from J, leaving 10 bases between them. Here the CDR3 reads CASSPTGGNQPQHF. CDR3 in DNA: TGTGCCAGCAGTCCCACGGGGGGCAATCAGCCCCAGCATTTT.

The genes are TRBV7-2 and TRBJ1-2, with a weak D call TRBD1 (6 bases). CDR1 and CDR2 from the germline V gene are SGHTA and FQGNSA. The CDR3 covers 14 residues. V gave up 4 bases and J gave up 5 bases, with 14 bases separating them. CDR3 sequence reads: CASSSKGVLYGYTF. Written as DNA, the CDR3 is TGTGCCAGCAGCTCGAAGGGGGTCCTGTATGGCTACACCTTC.

This clone was found a few times. The chain uses TRBV7-2 and TRBJ2-7; D is uncertain. This CDR3 has 13 residues. Trimming took off 1 base at V and 0 bases at J, with 4 bases between the two ends. Germline CDR1 reads SGHTA; CDR2 reads FQGNSA. CDR3 sequence reads: CASSLDSSYEQYF. In nucleotides, the CDR3 is TGTGCCAGCAGCTTAGACTCCTCCTACGAGCAGTACTTC.

The genes are TRBV7-6 and TRBJ1-4, with D tentatively TRBD1 (6 bases). The CDR3 is made up of 13 amino acids. V was shortened by 2 bases and J by 7 bases, with 8 bases between the two germline ends. Germline CDR1 and CDR2: SGHVS and FNYEAQ. The CDR3: CASSLRGGEKLFF. For the CDR3, the DNA is TGTGCCAGCAGCTTAAGGGGGGGTGAAAAACTGTTTTTT.

V and J are TRBV7-2 and TRBJ2-7; tentative D call: TRBD1 (5 bases). This CDR3 comprises 14 residues. V was pared by 1 base and J by 2 bases, with 9 bases between. The germline V gene has CDR1 SGHTA and CDR2 FQGNSA. The CDR3 DNA reads as TGTGCCAGCAGCTTAGGGGCAGGGCCCTACGAGCAGTACTTC. Protein: CASSLGAGPYEQYF.

The chain couples TRBV11-2 to TRBJ2-2, with 10 bases that match TRBD1. CDR3 size: 15 residues. The junction had 6 bases not matched to a gene; V was cut back by 5 bases and J by 6 bases. Germline values: CDR1 SGHAT, CDR2 FQNNGV. CDR3 sequence: CASSPDRGRAGELFF. The CDR3 DNA sequence: TGTGCCAGCAGCCCCGACAGGGGGCGCGCCGGGGAGCTGTTTTTT.

This clone appeared a few times. The J gene is TRBJ2-7, the V gene TRBV6-6; TRBD2 aligns across 14 bases. The CDR3 is made up of 15 amino acids. V lost 6 bases, J lost 4 bases, and 5 bases stayed unmatched. Germline V gene lookup returns CDR1 MNHNY and CDR2 SVGAGI (reference sequence). DNA for the CDR3: TGTGCCAGCAGGCCGGGACTAGCGGGGGCGTACGAGCAGTACTTC. This sequence encodes CASRPGLAGAYEQYF.

The CDR3 DNA reads as TGTGCCAGCAGTCCCATCACACCAACTAATGAAAAACTGTTTTTT. It encodes CASSPITPTNEKLFF. The genes are TRBV6-2 or TRBV6-3 and TRBJ1-4; D is unresolved. Germline V gives CDR1 MNHEY, CDR2 SVGEGT. The V and J ends lost 5 bases and 0 bases respectively, with 10 bases between them. The CDR3 is made up of 15 amino acids.

The chain joins TRBV5-6 to TRBJ2-1, with TRBD2 matching over 11 bases. Germline loops: CDR1 SGHDT, CDR2 YYEEEE. J lost 8 bases, V lost 4 bases, and 11 bases had no gene match. The CDR3 length is 16 residues. CDR3 nucleotides: TGTGCCAGCAGCCCTAATCCGACTAGCGGGGCGGATGAGCAGTTCTTC. It codes for CASSPNPTSGADEQFF.

The rearrangement uses TRBV6-6 and TRBJ2-2, with 9 bases identical to TRBD2. The germline gives CDR1 MNHNY, CDR2 SVGAGI (reference sequence). CDR3 length equals 15 residues. J lost 4 bases, V lost 8 bases, and 8 bases had no gene match. The CDR3 DNA reads as TGTGCCAGCCGCGTGGGCGGGGGGGTCACCGGGGAGCTGTTTTTT. Its protein product is CASRVGGGVTGELFF.

The chain combines TRBV4-3 with TRBJ1-2; D unresolved. Germline lookup yields CDR1 LGHNA and CDR2 YSLEER. Trimming took 1 base from V and 1 from J, leaving 10 bases between them. The CDR3 spans 15 residues. The CDR3 here is CASSQGRLLNYGYTF. CDR3 in DNA: TGCGCCAGCAGCCAAGGCCGACTGCTTAACTATGGCTACACCTTC.

The V call is TRBV5-8, the J call TRBJ1-1; 8 bases are a match to TRBD1. CDR1 and CDR2 (germline): SGHTS, YDEGEE. The CDR3 length is 15 residues. V was pared by 1 base and J by 1 base, with 3 bases of the junction left unmatched. In nucleotides, the CDR3 is TGTGCCAGCAGCTTGAGGGACAGGAGGAACACTGAAGCTTTCTTT. Translation gives CASSLRDRRNTEAFF.

The CDR3 region is CASSPRTGSTDTQYF. The DNA for the CDR3 is TGTGCCAGCAGCCCCCGGACAGGGAGTACAGATACGCAGTATTTT. V gene TRBV9 combines with J gene TRBJ2-3; 8 bases fit TRBD1. V gave up 4 bases and J gave up 3 bases; unmatched junction bases: 7. CDR1 and CDR2 (germline): SGDLS, YYNGEE. The CDR3 contains 15 residues. Drawing the rest from reference TRBV9 and TRBJ2-3, the complete variable domain is DSGVTQTPKHLITATGQRVTLRCSPRSGDLSVYWYQQSLDQGLQFLIQYYNGEERAKGNILERFSAQQFPDLHSELNLSSLELGDSALYFCASSPRTGSTDTQYFGPGTRLTVL.

This clone was seen a single time. The rearrangement joins TRBV6-5 to TRBJ2-3; 11 bases line up with TRBD2. The V gene end was trimmed by 0 bases and the J gene end by 5 bases; junction bases not matched to a gene: 1. The germline V gene encodes CDR1 MNHEY and CDR2 SVGAGI. The CDR3 sequence is 15 residues long. The CDR3 DNA is TGTGCCAGCAGTTACTCAGGGACTAGCGGAGATACGCAGTATTTT. Residues: CASSYSGTSGDTQYF.

This clone has a single count. The rearrangement links TRBV14 to TRBJ2-5; tentatively, D is TRBD1 (6 bases). V lost 4 bases and J 6 bases, leaving 15 bases between the germline ends. This CDR3 has 14 amino acids. In germline, CDR1 is SGHDN, CDR2 FVKESK. The CDR3 reads CASSRQGTSKTQYF. In DNA, the CDR3 is TGTGCCAGCAGCCGCCAGGGGACCTCTAAGACCCAGTACTTC.

This rearrangement joins TRBV10-2 to TRBJ1-2; 8 nucleotides align to TRBD1. This CDR3 is 13 amino acids long. Germline CDR1 WSHSY, CDR2 SAAADI. V was pared by 8 bases and J by 8 bases, with 10 bases of the junction left unmatched. The chain's CDR3 is CASGVTGESGYTF. DNA for the CDR3: TGCGCCAGCGGCGTGACAGGGGAGAGCGGCTACACCTTC.

The chain uses TRBV11-2 and TRBJ2-2; 10 positions agree with TRBD1. Trimming at V came to 3 bases and at J to 2 bases, leaving 0 bases not matched to a gene. The CDR3 has 15 amino acids. The V gene's germline CDR1 is SGHAT and CDR2 FQNNGV. As DNA, the CDR3 is TGTGCCAGCAGCTTGACAGGGGGCAACACCGGGGAGCTGTTTTTT. Translating gives CASSLTGGNTGELFF.

The J gene is TRBJ2-1, the V gene TRBV19; 8 nucleotides agree with TRBD1. V gave up 4 bases and J gave up 2 bases; unmatched junction bases: 10. This CDR3 is 17 amino acids long. CDR1 LNHDA and CDR2 SQIVND come from the germline V gene (reference sequence). CDR3 residues: CASSKHHGQGPYNEQFF. The CDR3 nucleotides are TGTGCCAGTAGTAAACATCACGGACAGGGCCCCTACAATGAGCAGTTCTTC. Full variable domain (missing parts from reference TRBV19 and TRBJ2-1): DGGITQSPKYLFRKEGQNVTLSCEQNLNHDAMYWYRQDPGQGLRLIYYSQIVNDFQKGDIAEGYSVSREKKESFPLTVTSAQKNPTAFYLCASSKHHGQGPYNEQFFGPGTRLTVL.

V is TRBV12-5 and J is TRBJ1-3; D is possibly TRBD1 (5 bases). The CDR3 is 15 residues long. Per the germline V gene, CDR1 is LGHNT and CDR2 is FRNRAP. V was clipped by 4 bases and J by 4 bases, with 14 bases between them. CDR3 in DNA: TGTGCTAGTGGTTACCCTGGCGCAGGGGGAAACACCATATATTTT. Its protein is CASGYPGAGGNTIYF.

A few counts support this clone. The rearrangement joins TRBV6-5 to TRBJ2-2; D not certain. The V gene's germline CDR1 is MNHEY and CDR2 SVGAGI. The germline V and J ends were trimmed by 4 bases and 2 bases, with 11 bases remaining between them. The CDR3 is 15 residues long. CDR3 in amino acids: CASSLWAYNTGELFF. CDR3 in DNA: TGTGCCAGCAGTTTATGGGCCTATAACACCGGGGAGCTGTTTTTT.

This sequence joins TRBV5-5 and TRBJ1-1; D gene ambiguous. The CDR3 totals 13 residues. Germline lookup yields CDR1 SGHKS and CDR2 YYEKEE (reference sequence). V was trimmed by 2 bases and J by 11 bases, leaving 16 bases between them. In DNA, the CDR3 is TGTGCCAGCAGCTTTAAGATGGACTCCAGCGCTTTCTTT. Residues: CASSFKMDSSAFF.

This sequence joins TRBV5-1 and TRBJ2-7, with 11 nucleotides matching TRBD1. Germline lookup yields CDR1 SGHRS and CDR2 YFSETQ. J lost 5 bases, V lost 2 bases, and 6 bases had no gene match. The CDR3 extends over 15 amino acids. This chain's CDR3 is CASSFTWTGGNEQYF. Here the CDR3 DNA reads TGCGCCAGCAGCTTTACCTGGACAGGGGGCAACGAGCAGTACTTC.

This clone was recorded once. The chain uses TRBV29-1 and TRBJ1-2, with D unresolved. The germline V and J ends were trimmed by 0 bases and 7 bases, with 9 bases remaining between them. This CDR3 contains 12 residues. CDR1 and CDR2 from the germline V gene are SQVTM and ANQGSEA. CDR3 sequence reads: CSVEEAVGGYTF. For the CDR3, the DNA is TGCAGCGTTGAAGAGGCAGTTGGTGGCTACACCTTC. Variable domain in full (rest from reference TRBV29-1 and TRBJ1-2): SAVISQKPSRDICQRGTSLTIQCQVDSQVTMMFWYRQQPGQSLTLIATANQGSEATYESGFVIDKFPISRPNLTFSTLTVSNMSPEDSSIYLCSVEEAVGGYTFGSGTRLTVV.